The 31 T cell receptor beta chains below all came from one sample that was sequenced in a study of CD8 T cells in Susac syndrome. RNA, at roughly 0.45 to 1 ug, was reverse transcribed with random hexamers. MiXCR, applied by TCRdb to the immunoSEQ multiplex PCR reads, yields one record per CDR3 protein. The repertoire holds around 170,000 distinct CDR3 sequences, 90% to 96% seen once, with approximately 0.12% in the top ten. Sequencing was carried out using CD4+ T cells from PBMCs. Every receptor here comes from a human donor with Susac syndrome.

The chain is built from TRBV10-3 and TRBJ1-5; the D gene is possibly TRBD1 (5 bases). From germline, CDR1 is ENHRY and CDR2 SYGVKD. Trimming took off 0 bases at V and 4 bases at J, with 10 bases between the two ends. The CDR3 covers 15 residues. CDR3 in amino acids: CAISESVRTNQPQHF. DNA of the CDR3: TGTGCCATCAGTGAGTCGGTCCGGACAAATCAGCCCCAGCATTTT.

The chain carries TRBV28 and TRBJ1-5, with 8 bases that match TRBD1. The germline V gene encodes CDR1 MDHEN and CDR2 SYDVKM. V lost 6 bases to trimming and J lost 7 bases; unmatched junction nucleotides: 11. The CDR3 is 15 amino acids. The CDR3 sequence: CASRQGQGGGQPQHF. Written as DNA, the CDR3 is TGTGCCAGCAGACAAGGACAGGGCGGAGGGCAGCCCCAGCATTTT. The entire variable domain, with the rest obtained from reference TRBV28 and TRBJ1-5, is as follows: DVKVTQSSRYLVKRTGEKVFLECVQDMDHENMFWYRQDPGLGLRLIYFSYDVKMKEKGDIPEGYSVSREKKERFSLILESASTNQTSMYLCASRQGQGGGQPQHFGDGTRLSIL.

This clonotype was picked up a small number of times. The rearrangement links TRBV19 to TRBJ1-5; TRBD1 matches at 8 bases. Unmatched junction bases numbered 3, after V lost 7 bases and J lost 4 bases. The CDR3 runs 13 residues. The germline CDR1 and CDR2 sequences are LNHDA and SQIVND (reference sequence). The CDR3 DNA reads TGTGCCAGTACCGGGACAGGAAATCAGCCCCAGCATTTT. This codes for CASTGTGNQPQHF. Combining the CDR3 with reference TRBV19 and TRBJ1-5 gives the whole variable domain DGGITQSPKYLFRKEGQNVTLSCEQNLNHDAMYWYRQDPGQGLRLIYYSQIVNDFQKGDIAEGYSVSREKKESFPLTVTSAQKNPTAFYLCASTGTGNQPQHFGDGTRLSIL.

V is TRBV14 and J is TRBJ2-4; 7 bases are a match to TRBD1. This CDR3 contains 14 residues. J lost 7 bases, V lost 5 bases, and 8 bases had no gene match. Germline CDR1 SGHDN, CDR2 FVKESK. CDR3 sequence reads: CASSSGQTSNIQYF. The CDR3 DNA sequence: TGTGCCAGCAGCTCGGGACAGACGAGTAACATTCAGTACTTC.

CDR3 amino acids: CATSRDGGRGETQYF. The CDR3 DNA follows: TGTGCCACCAGCAGAGACGGGGGTCGGGGGGAGACCCAGTACTTC. The chain employs TRBV15 and TRBJ2-5; TRBD2 might be the D (6 bases). Germline loops: CDR1 LNHNV, CDR2 YYDKDF (reference sequence). Trimming removed 0 bases from V and 5 bases from J, with 13 bases in between. This CDR3 is 15 amino acids long.

The gene calls are TRBV18 and TRBJ1-2; D remains unclear. Deletions cut 6 bases from V and 3 bases from J, with 11 bases between. CDR1 is KGHSH and CDR2 is LQKENI in the germline V gene. The CDR3 contains 13 residues. The CDR3 sequence: CASSLGEDYGYTF. As DNA, the CDR3 is TGTGCCAGCTCCCTCGGCGAGGACTATGGCTACACCTTC.

This chain joins TRBV29-1 and TRBJ2-7; no clear D gene. The CDR3 extends over 12 amino acids. The V gene lost 4 bases and the J gene lost 2 bases, with 9 bases spanning the gap. Germline lookup yields CDR1 SQVTM and CDR2 ANQGSEA. The CDR3 DNA reads as TGCAGCGTTGTCCTGGGCCCCTACGAGCAGTACGTC. Translation: CSVVLGPYEQYV.

The J gene is TRBJ2-1, the V gene TRBV20-1; no reliable D call. The CDR3 is 15 residues long. Trimming pared 0 bases from V and 2 bases from J, leaving 11 bases between. Germline CDR1 reads DFQATT; CDR2 reads SNEGSKA (reference sequence). The CDR3 coding sequence is TGCAGTGCTAGAGATACGCGCAGCCCCTACAATGAGCAGTTCTTC. Residues: CSARDTRSPYNEQFF.

This chain links TRBV12-3 or TRBV12-4 with TRBJ2-5, with 7 bases matching TRBD2. The ends lost 1 base at V and 7 bases at J; junction bases unmatched: 6. This CDR3 contains 14 residues. CDR3 region: CASSLGGRAVTQYF. CDR3 in DNA: TGTGCCAGCAGTTTAGGGGGGAGGGCCGTGACCCAGTACTTC.

V usage is TRBV15 and J usage is TRBJ1-1; D gene ambiguous. V was clipped by 0 bases and J by 10 bases, with 9 bases between them. From germline, CDR1 is LNHNV and CDR2 YYDKDF (reference sequence). The CDR3 sequence is 12 residues long. CDR3 protein: CATSRDLNSAFF. In DNA, the CDR3 is TGTGCCACCAGCAGAGACCTAAACTCAGCTTTCTTT.

The chain employs TRBV6-2 or TRBV6-3 and TRBJ1-5; TRBD1 is a possible D gene (6 bases). The germline V gene has CDR1 MNHEY and CDR2 SVGEGT. V was pared by 7 bases and J by 7 bases, with 20 bases between. The CDR3 has 15 amino acids. The DNA of the CDR3 is TGTGCCAGCACACGACGGGGGCGATTACAGCAGCCCCAGCATTTT. Translating gives CASTRRGRLQQPQHF.

The chain has TRBV20-1 and TRBJ2-1; D may correspond to TRBD1 or TRBD2 (6 bases each). The CDR3 sequence is 21 residues long. The V end was cut by 0 bases, the J end by 0 bases, with 27 bases between. Germline CDR1 DFQATT, CDR2 SNEGSKA (reference sequence). CDR3 nucleotides: TGCAGTGCTAGAGATTGGGCACGACCCCAGACAGGAGGGAGCTCCTACAATGAGCAGTTCTTC. This translates into CSARDWARPQTGGSSYNEQFF.

This chain uses TRBV5-5 with TRBJ2-1; TRBD1 is a possible D gene (5 bases). The CDR3 covers 14 residues. Deletions cut 3 bases from V and 2 bases from J, with 9 bases between. Germline CDR1 reads SGHKS; CDR2 reads YYEKEE (reference sequence). CDR3 sequence reads: CASSSVRAYNEQFF. CDR3 sequence (DNA): TGTGCCAGCAGCTCGGTCAGGGCCTACAATGAGCAGTTCTTC. Variable domain in full (rest from reference TRBV5-5 and TRBJ2-1): DAGVTQSPTHLIKTRGQQVTLRCSPISGHKSVSWYQQVLGQGPQFIFQYYEKEERGRGNFPDRFSARQFPNYSSELNVNALLLGDSALYLCASSSVRAYNEQFFGPGTRLTVL.

V usage is TRBV4-2 and J usage is TRBJ2-3; TRBD2 aligns across 7 bases. Germline trimming cut 4 bases from V and 6 bases from J; bases unmatched to any gene: 7. Per the germline V gene, CDR1 is LGHNA and CDR2 is YNFKEQ. This CDR3 has 14 amino acids. The CDR3 is CASSPNRGVDTQYF. The CDR3 bases are TGTGCCAGCAGCCCTAACCGGGGGGTCGATACGCAGTATTTT.

V gene TRBV28 combines with J gene TRBJ2-7, with D possibly TRBD1 on 5 matching bases. The CDR3 extends over 14 amino acids. Trimming pared 5 bases from V and 2 bases from J, leaving 13 bases between. CDR1 and CDR2 (germline): MDHEN, SYDVKM. The CDR3 spells CASSKTTGAYEQYV. CDR3 sequence (DNA): TGTGCCAGCAGTAAAACAACAGGAGCCTACGAGCAGTACGTC.

The V gene is TRBV30, the J gene TRBJ1-5; no clear D. CDR1 and CDR2 from the germline V gene are GTSNPN and SVGIG (reference sequence). CDR3 size: 13 residues. V lost 3 bases to trimming and J lost 3 bases, with 9 bases between them. This CDR3 reads CAWSSLFNQPQHF. The CDR3 DNA is TGTGCCTGGAGCAGCCTCTTCAATCAGCCCCAGCATTTT. The whole variable domain, filled in from reference TRBV30 and TRBJ1-5, reads SQTIHQWPATLVQPVGSPLSLECTVEGTSNPNLYWYRQAAGRGLQLLFYSVGIGQISSEVPQNLSASRPQDRQFILSSKKLLLSDSGFYLCAWSSLFNQPQHFGDGTRLSIL.

The J gene is TRBJ2-7, the V gene TRBV27; TRBD2 might be the D (5 bases). V lost 4 bases and J lost 5, with 6 bases in between. Germline V gene data show CDR1 as MNHEY and CDR2 as SMNVEV (reference sequence). The CDR3 extends over 11 amino acids. The CDR3 DNA reads as TGTGCCAGCAGTTATAGCGACGAGCAGTACTTC. Translated: CASSYSDEQYF.

This rearrangement joins TRBV7-3 to TRBJ2-3; D uncertain. V was clipped by 5 bases and J by 0 bases, with 9 bases between them. CDR3 length: 14 residues. The germline V gene encodes CDR1 SGHTA and CDR2 FQGTGA. As DNA, the CDR3 is TGTGCCAGCAGCCGTCTACATAGCACAGATACGCAGTATTTT. It is translated as CASSRLHSTDTQYF.

Only one count was recorded for this clonotype. This chain connects TRBV7-2 to TRBJ1-5; no clear D. V shed 5 bases and J shed 8 bases, with 10 bases lying between them. CDR1 and CDR2 from the germline V gene are SGHTA and FQGNSA. This CDR3 spans 12 amino acids. The CDR3 sequence is CASSLDVEPQHF. Here the CDR3 DNA reads TGTGCCAGCAGCCTGGACGTGGAGCCCCAGCATTTT.

The rearrangement joins TRBV28 to TRBJ2-7; D is ambiguous. The CDR3 is 14 residues long. Trimming pared 4 bases from V and 3 bases from J, leaving 13 bases between. Germline V lookup: CDR1 MDHEN, CDR2 SYDVKM. The CDR3 DNA reads as TGTGCCAGCAGTTCCAACCCCCCCGTCTACGAGCAGTACTTC. Translation gives CASSSNPPVYEQYF.

The chain employs TRBV20-1 and TRBJ2-7; no definite D call. The CDR3 is 14 amino acids. CDR1 and CDR2 (germline): DFQATT, SNEGSKA (reference sequence). Deletions cut 5 bases from V and 0 bases from J, with 14 bases between. The CDR3 DNA reads as TGCAGTGCTCGACCCGATTTGGCCTCCTACGAGCAGTACTTC. Protein sequence: CSARPDLASYEQYF.

The rearrangement joins TRBV29-1 to TRBJ2-7; unclear D gene. V lost 2 bases to trimming and J lost 1 base, with 3 bases between them. CDR3 length equals 11 residues. Per germline, CDR1 SQVTM and CDR2 ANQGSEA. CDR3 loop: CSVERSYEQYF. In DNA form, the CDR3 reads TGCAGCGTTGAAAGATCCTACGAGCAGTACTTC.

Details on this clonotype: At one end, the junction sequence differs from germline, possibly due to a read error. The rearrangement links TRBV28 to TRBJ2-4; the D call may be TRBD1 or TRBD2 (7 bases each). Germline V gene data show CDR1 as MDHEN and CDR2 as SYDVKM. CDR3 size: 15 residues. Here the CDR3 DNA reads TGTGCCACCCACTCAGGGGGGGTAGCCAAAGACATTCAGTACTTC. It codes for CATHSGGVAKDIQYF.

The chain links TRBV20-1 to TRBJ1-1; the match to TRBD1 covers 7 bases. Germline lookup yields CDR1 DFQATT and CDR2 SNEGSKA (reference sequence). V lost 6 bases to trimming and J lost 0 bases; unmatched junction nucleotides: 7. The CDR3 sequence is 14 residues long. The CDR3, as DNA: TGCAGTGCGGGGGGGGACAGTTTGAACACTGAAGCTTTCTTT. Translated: CSAGGDSLNTEAFF.

The CDR3 region is CASSQLGGGDIQYF. The CDR3 region has the DNA TGCGCCAGCAGCCAATTAGGGGGTGGGGACATTCAGTACTTC. This chain joins TRBV4-3 and TRBJ2-4; TRBD1 might be the D (6 bases). V lost 2 bases and J 8 bases, leaving 13 bases between the germline ends. The CDR3 length is 14 residues. The germline V gene encodes CDR1 LGHNA and CDR2 YSLEER.

The V and J genes are TRBV18 and TRBJ1-2; D is undetermined. Germline CDR1 KGHSH, CDR2 LQKENI. The CDR3 is 13 residues long. V lost 1 base and J 5 bases, leaving 8 bases between the germline ends. This CDR3 reads CASSPQDNYGYTF. CDR3 in DNA: TGTGCCAGCTCACCACAGGATAATTATGGCTACACCTTC.

V is TRBV20-1 and J is TRBJ2-2; perhaps TRBD2 as D (5 bases). The ends were cut back, 0 bases at V and 5 bases at J, with 19 bases in the middle. The germline V gene encodes CDR1 DFQATT and CDR2 SNEGSKA (reference sequence). CDR3 length equals 17 residues. As DNA, the CDR3 is TGCAGTGCTAGAGACGGCAGGAGGACGACCCCTACCGGGGAGCTGTTTTTT. Its protein is CSARDGRRTTPTGELFF.

The genes are TRBV5-4 and TRBJ2-7, with D hard to call. V was clipped by 0 bases and J by 9 bases, with 13 bases between them. This CDR3 has 13 residues. In germline, CDR1 is SGHNT, CDR2 YYREEE (reference sequence). CDR3 loop: CASSLGPNSGQYV. In DNA form, the CDR3 reads TGTGCCAGCAGCTTGGGGCCAAATTCAGGGCAGTACGTC.

V usage is TRBV5-4 and J usage is TRBJ2-2, with D hard to call. CDR1 SGHNT and CDR2 YYREEE come from the germline V gene (reference sequence). The CDR3 is made up of 12 amino acids. V was shortened by 0 bases and J by 9 bases, with 6 bases between the two germline ends. In DNA, the CDR3 is TGTGCCAGCAGCTTGGTAGACCGGGAGCTGTTTTTT. It specifies CASSLVDRELFF.

The chain links TRBV20-1 to TRBJ2-5; 8 bases align to TRBD1. After removal of 4 bases from V and 7 bases from J, the junction contained 8 bases not matched to a gene. Germline CDR1 and CDR2: DFQATT and SNEGSKA (reference sequence). CDR3 length equals 13 residues. CDR3 nucleotides: TGCAGTGCTAAACGGACAGGGTTGCCGACCCAGTACTTC. Amino acid sequence: CSAKRTGLPTQYF.

The J gene is TRBJ2-3, the V gene TRBV28, with D possibly matching TRBD1 (5 bases). The CDR3 totals 13 residues. Trimming left V 4 bases short and J 5 bases short, with 10 bases between. In germline, CDR1 is MDHEN, CDR2 SYDVKM. This CDR3 reads CASSSLDRDTQYF. The CDR3 nucleotides are TGTGCCAGCAGTTCCCTCGACAGAGATACGCAGTATTTT.